This TCR beta chain was observed in a study of post-analysis software for immune sequencing data (dated by TCRdb to the mid-2010s). As for the study more broadly: The recorded disease courses included relapsing-remitting, secondary progressive and progressive-relapsing multiple sclerosis, and some patients had no subtype annotation. The patient repertoires were compared against roughly 12 previously published healthy control repertoires obtained from donors aged about 6 to 26 years. A subset of samples was prepared in parallel using single-end sample barcoding, then pooled and co-amplified after Illumina adapter ligation. The investigation overall reported the following: Strong co-clustering of samples prepared in the same batch was shown by direct clustering with F measure, prompting a batch-effect correction. The multiple sclerosis patient group was slightly younger than the control group. Patients showed significantly higher frequencies than controls for 4 or 5 TRBV segments, among them TRBV5-6, TRBV5-1 and TRBV20-1. Multiple sclerosis patients had significantly lower normalized Chao1 diversity than controls, a result that suggests substantial peripheral T-cell clonal expansion.

In the case of this clonotype: There is no known antigen for this receptor. No base-level quality is on record; no much larger clone is a single base apart.

Libraries were prepared through PCR. Data came from an Illumina HiSeq 2500. To reduce PCR and sequencing biases, unique molecular identifiers were built into the TCR beta cDNA libraries. Per 1 to 10 million input T cells, roughly 500,000 cDNA molecules were obtained, such that each molecule approximated one T cell. The patient libraries were prepared and sequenced using the same protocol as the earlier healthy control dataset. Samples belonging to the same batch were prepared together, multiplexed and sequenced on a shared HiSeq lane. In the source study's methods: MIGEC was used to process the raw barcoded reads, and molecular identifier groups with only a single read were discarded before consensus assembly and CDR3 extraction. Clonotype tables were post-analysed with VDJtools, normalizing diversity by down-sampling all datasets to the smallest sample size. To correct batch-related cross-sample contamination, repertoire overlap clustering matched CDR3 amino acid sequences but not nucleotide sequences. Clones were called with MiXCR by TCRdb after fastp trimmed the public reads at Q25, and only in-frame beta chains were retained. One record per CDR3 amino acid sequence lists the most common genes and DNA. The V and J calls were determined by TCRdb, not by the authors. Counted in this sample were about 770,000 distinct CDR3 sequences; just over 45% of them appeared once. Approximately 4.4% of the sample comes from the top ten.

The CDR3, from cysteine to phenylalanine, totals 16 residues. The kept DNA is CDR3 alone, 48 bases in frame from the first base. Between the V and J ends, shortened by 3 bases and 8 bases respectively, the junction contains 22 bases. In the germline V gene (reference sequence), CDR1 corresponds to MNHEY and CDR2 to SMNVEV. TCR beta repertoires were profiled from peripheral blood of about a dozen young patients with multiple sclerosis to demonstrate the VDJtools post-analysis software. The multiple sclerosis patients were children and adolescents ranging in age from roughly 6 to 16 years. The sequenced material came from blood. This sequence uses TRBV27 and TRBJ1-2; the D gene is not confidently resolved. This sequence originates from a girl aged 10 to 17 with multiple sclerosis. Read as DNA, the sequence is TGTGCCAGCAGTTTGATAGGGTCGGGTAGGAAGAACGGCTACACCTTC. Its coded protein is CASSLIGSGRKNGYTF.